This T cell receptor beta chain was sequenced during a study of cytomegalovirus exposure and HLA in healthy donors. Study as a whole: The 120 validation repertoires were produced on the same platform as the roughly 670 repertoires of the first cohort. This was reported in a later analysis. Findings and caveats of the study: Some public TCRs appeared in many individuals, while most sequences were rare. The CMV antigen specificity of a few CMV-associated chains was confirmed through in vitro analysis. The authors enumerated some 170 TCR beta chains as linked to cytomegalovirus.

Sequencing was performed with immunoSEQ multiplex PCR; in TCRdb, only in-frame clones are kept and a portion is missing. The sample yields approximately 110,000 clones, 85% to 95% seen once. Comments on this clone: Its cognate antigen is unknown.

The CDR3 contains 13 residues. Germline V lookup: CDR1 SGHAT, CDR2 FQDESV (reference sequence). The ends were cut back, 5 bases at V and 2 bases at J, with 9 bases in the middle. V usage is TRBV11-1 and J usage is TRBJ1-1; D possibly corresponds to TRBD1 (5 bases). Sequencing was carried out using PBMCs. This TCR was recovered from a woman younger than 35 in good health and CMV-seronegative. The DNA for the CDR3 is TGTGCCAGCAGCCGACAGATCAACACTGAAGCTTTCTTT. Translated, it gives CASSRQINTEAFF.